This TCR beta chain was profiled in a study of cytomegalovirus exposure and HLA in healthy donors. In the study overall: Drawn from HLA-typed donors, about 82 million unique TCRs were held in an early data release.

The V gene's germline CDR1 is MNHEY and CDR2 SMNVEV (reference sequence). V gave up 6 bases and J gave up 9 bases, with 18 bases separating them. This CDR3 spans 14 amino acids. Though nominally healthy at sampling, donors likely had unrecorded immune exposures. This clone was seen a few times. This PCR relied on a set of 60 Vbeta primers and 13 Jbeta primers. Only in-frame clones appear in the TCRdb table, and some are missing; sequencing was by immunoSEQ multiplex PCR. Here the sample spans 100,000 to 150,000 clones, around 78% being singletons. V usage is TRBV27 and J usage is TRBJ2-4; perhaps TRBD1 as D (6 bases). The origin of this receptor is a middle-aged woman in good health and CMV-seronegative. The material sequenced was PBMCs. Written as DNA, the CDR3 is TGTGCCAGCAGATACAGACAGGATAGGACCATTCAGTACTTC. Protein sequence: CASRYRQDRTIQYF.